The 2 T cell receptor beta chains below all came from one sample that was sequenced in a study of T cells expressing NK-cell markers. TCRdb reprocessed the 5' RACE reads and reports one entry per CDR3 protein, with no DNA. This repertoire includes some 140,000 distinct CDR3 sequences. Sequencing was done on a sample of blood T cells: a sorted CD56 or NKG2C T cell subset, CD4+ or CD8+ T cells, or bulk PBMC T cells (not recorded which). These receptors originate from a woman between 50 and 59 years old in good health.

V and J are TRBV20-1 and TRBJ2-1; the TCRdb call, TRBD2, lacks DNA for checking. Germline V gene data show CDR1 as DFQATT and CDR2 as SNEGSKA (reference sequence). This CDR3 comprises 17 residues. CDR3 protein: CSAREDLAGRSYNEQFF.

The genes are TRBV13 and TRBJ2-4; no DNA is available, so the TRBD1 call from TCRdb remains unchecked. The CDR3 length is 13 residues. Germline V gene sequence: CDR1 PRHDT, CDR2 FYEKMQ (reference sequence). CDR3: CASSFRGADIQYF.